This TCR beta chain was observed in a study of shared clonotypes between healthy human individuals. The assay was immunoSEQ multiplex PCR, and TCRdb's table has in-frame clones only and misses some. The data show millions of clones, about 95% seen once. Only CD45RO-negative cells positively selected for CCR7 counted as naive CD8 cells, so terminally differentiated effector memory CD45RA+ cells were excluded. In germline, CDR1 is WSHSY, CDR2 SAAADI. The CDR3 sequence is 12 residues long. V was trimmed by 2 bases and J by 3 bases, leaving 4 bases between them. The sample consisted of naive CD8+ T cells sorted from blood. V and J are TRBV10-2 and TRBJ1-2; D is unclear. The sequence was obtained from a man aged 18 to 30 in good health. For the CDR3, the DNA is TGCGCCAGCAGTGAGACATACTATGGCTACACCTTC. Its protein is CASSETYYGYTF.